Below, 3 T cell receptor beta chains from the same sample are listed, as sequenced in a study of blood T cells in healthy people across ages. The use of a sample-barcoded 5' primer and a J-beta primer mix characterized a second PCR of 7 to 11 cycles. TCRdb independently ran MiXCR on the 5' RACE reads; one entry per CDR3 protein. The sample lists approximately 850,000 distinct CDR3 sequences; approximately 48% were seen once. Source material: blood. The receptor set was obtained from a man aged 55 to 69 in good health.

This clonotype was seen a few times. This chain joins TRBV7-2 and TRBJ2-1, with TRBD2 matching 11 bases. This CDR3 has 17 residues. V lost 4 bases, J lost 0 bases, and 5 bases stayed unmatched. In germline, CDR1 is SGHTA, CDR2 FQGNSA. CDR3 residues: CASSSLAGGSSYNEQFF. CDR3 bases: TGTGCCAGCAGCTCCCTAGCGGGGGGCAGCTCCTACAATGAGCAGTTCTTC.

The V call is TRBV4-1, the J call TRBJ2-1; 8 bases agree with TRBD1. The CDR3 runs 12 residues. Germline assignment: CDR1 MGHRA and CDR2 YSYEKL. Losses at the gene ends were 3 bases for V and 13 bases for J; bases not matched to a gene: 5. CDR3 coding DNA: TGCGCCAGCAGCCATTTGACAGGGGCCCAGTTCTTC. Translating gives CASSHLTGAQFF.

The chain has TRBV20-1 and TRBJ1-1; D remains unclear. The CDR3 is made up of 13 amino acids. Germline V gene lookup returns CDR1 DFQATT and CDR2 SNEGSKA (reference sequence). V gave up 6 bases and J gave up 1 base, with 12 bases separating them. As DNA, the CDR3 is TGCAGTGCCCCAAACTTGGGGAACACTGAAGCTTTCTTT. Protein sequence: CSAPNLGNTEAFF.